This T cell receptor beta chain originates from a study of beta chain features in type 1 diabetes (dated by TCRdb to the late 2010s). For the study in its entirety: No differences in mean age, gender distribution, total cell number or subset yield were found between patients and healthy donors. Across all samples, around 100 million sorted cells were examined, and cell number per subset correlated strongly with RNA yield. In the study, TCRB repertoires of sorted circulating CD4+ T cell subsets from recently diagnosed type 1 diabetes patients were compared with those of matched healthy donors. Regulatory and stem cell-like memory subsets were obtained from only 8 patients and roughly eight healthy donors, while naive and central memory subsets were obtained from all 30 or so donors.

This clone has a handful of counts. Its specific antigen is unknown. No base-level quality is on record; no much larger clone is a single base apart. Study-wide findings and limitations: PCR may preferentially amplify shorter templates, but because patient and control samples were amplified and corrected together, any resulting skew would affect both groups equally. Naive, central memory and regulatory TCRB repertoires appeared to be more alike among patients than among healthy donors. In all four CD4+ subsets, TCRB CDR3 length was moderately but significantly shorter in type 1 diabetes patients. Because cDNA was sequenced instead of genomic DNA, highly expressing activated cells could be over-represented, though the groups showed no difference in activation or CD3 levels. Fewer insertions and more nucleotide deletions at VDJ recombination sites were observed in patients with type 1 diabetes, implying thymic rearrangement abnormalities. HLA sub-analyses involved small numbers of individuals, so any influence of HLA type on TCRB rearrangement remained unresolved.

A single peripheral blood draw of around 0.11 L on average was collected from each donor into heparinised tubes. Naive, central memory, regulatory and stem cell-like memory CD4+ T cells were sorted on a BD FACSAria II using a panel including CD45RO, CCR7, CD25, CD127, CD95 and CD27. A purity above 98% was achieved for all sorted populations. PBMCs were isolated immediately by Lymphoprep density gradient centrifugation and stained directly without culture. Samples were stained and sorted in pairs, with one healthy donor and one patient per experiment, so that batch effects were minimized. Based on the germline V gene (reference sequence), the CDR1 and CDR2 sequences are LNHDA and SQIVND. V ends up 1 base short and J 2 bases short, with an unmatched junction base count of 2. The CDR3, from cysteine to phenylalanine, totals 16 residues. The CDR3 DNA has 48 bases and is translated from base 1. The High Capacity cDNA Reverse Transcription Kit was used to reverse transcribe all of the isolated RNA, meaning that expressed TCRB transcripts were what got sequenced. Deep immunoSEQ sequencing was applied to naive, central memory and regulatory T cell samples, giving an average of around 4 million total reads per sample. After sorted cells were lysed in RLT buffer, RNA was extracted with DNase-treated RNeasy Micro or Mini kits, with the choice depending on cell number. Each cell subset was processed separately to prevent cross-contamination, with patient and healthy donor samples processed together. The immunoSEQ multiplex PCR was used to amplify TCRB sequences from cDNA, generating 87-bp fragments that spanned the CDR3 region. The amplicons were sequenced using the Illumina HiSeq platform. The authors' pipeline ran thus. PCR bias was computationally corrected using synthetic template baselines, reads within Hamming distance 2 were collapsed, and singletons that could not be merged were discarded. Reads were aligned against IMGT to assign V, D and J genes, CDR3 length and insertions or deletions at six rearrangement sites. Within each subset, clonotype counts were normalized to the number of sorted cells before true diversity and Gini coefficients were calculated with the tcR R package. Repertoire sharing was quantified using the overlap coefficient calculated on TCRB nucleotide sequences. Out-of-frame TCRB sequences from naive cells were analyzed as a proxy for the pre-selection repertoire. Sourced from immuneACCESS, this table was stored by TCRdb with only in-frame sequences that have V and J called. A share of the clones is absent; for the studies checked, an unresolved V gene accounts for under half, and the remainder has no known explanation. The V and J calls and the clone size are those of that table, but D and trimming were determined from the DNA. The sample profile shows 250,000 to 300,000 clones; less than 30% of them were found once. The ten largest clonotypes hold about 0.011% of the sample.

The sample taken for sequencing was naive CD4+ T cells from blood. Interpreted using the paper, the cell subset or site label stands for: true naive CD4+ T cells. The TCR originated in a woman aged 25 to 39 with type 1 diabetes. This sequence uses TRBV19 and TRBJ2-1, with 10 middle bases fitting TRBD1. Here the CDR3 is given as CASSIAGTGAYNEQFF. At the DNA level, the sequence is TGTGCCAGTAGTATAGCCGGGACAGGGGCCTACAATGAGCAGTTCTTC.